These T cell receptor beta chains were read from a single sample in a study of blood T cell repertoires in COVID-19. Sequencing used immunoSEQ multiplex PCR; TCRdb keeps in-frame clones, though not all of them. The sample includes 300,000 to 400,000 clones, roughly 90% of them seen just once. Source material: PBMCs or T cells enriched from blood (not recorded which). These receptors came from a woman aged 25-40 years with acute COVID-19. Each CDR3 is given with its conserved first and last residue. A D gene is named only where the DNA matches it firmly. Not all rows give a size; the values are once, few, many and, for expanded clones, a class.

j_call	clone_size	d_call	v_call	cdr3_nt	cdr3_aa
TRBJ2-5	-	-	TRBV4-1	TGCGCCAGCAGCCAAGTGCCGGGCGGGCTCTCCCAAGAGACCCAGTACTTC	CASSQVPGGLSQETQYF
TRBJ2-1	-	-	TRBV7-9	TGTGCCAGCAGCTTACCCTTCGCTAGCTCCTACAATGAGCAGTTCTTC	CASSLPFASSYNEQFF
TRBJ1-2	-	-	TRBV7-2	TGTGCCAGCAGCCAAGAGGTTTGGTTAACGCATGGCTACACCTTC	CASSQEVWLTHGYTF
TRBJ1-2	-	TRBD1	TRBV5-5	TGTGCCAGCAGCACCGGGACAGGGGGTGACTATGGCTACACCTTC	CASSTGTGGDYGYTF
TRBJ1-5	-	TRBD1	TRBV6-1	TGTGCCAGCAGTGATCAGCTCCCGGGACAGGGTGGGCAGCCCCAGCATTTT	CASSDQLPGQGGQPQHF
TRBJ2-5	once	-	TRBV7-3	TGTGCCAGCATCCTAGGCAATTCGTCGGGACATCAAAGGGCCCAGTACTTC	CASILGNSSGHQRAQYF
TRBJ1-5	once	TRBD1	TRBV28	TGTGCCACGGGACAACAGGGACAGGGGGCTCAGCCCCAGCATTTT	CATGQQGQGAQPQHF
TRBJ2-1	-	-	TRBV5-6	TGTGCCAGCAGCTTGCAAGTGCATGGGGCTCAGAATGAGCAGTTCTTC	CASSLQVHGAQNEQFF
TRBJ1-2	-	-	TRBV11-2	TGTGCCAGCAGCCTACCGGGACACCATGCTTATGGCTACACCTTC	CASSLPGHHAYGYTF
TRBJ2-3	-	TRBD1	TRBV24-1	TGTGCCACGAGTTCCCCCAGGACAGGGGCAGATACGCAGTATTTT	CATSSPRTGADTQYF
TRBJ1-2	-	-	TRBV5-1	TGCGCCAGCAGCTTGGACAGTTCAGCCTATGGCTACACCTTC	CASSLDSSAYGYTF
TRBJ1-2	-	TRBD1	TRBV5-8	TGTGCCAGCAGCGTTTACAGGGGTCGTACGAATGGCTACACCTTC	CASSVYRGRTNGYTF
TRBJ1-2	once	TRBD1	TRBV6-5	TGTGCCAGCAAGGTTGGACAGGAGTCCTATGGCTACACCTTC	CASKVGQESYGYTF
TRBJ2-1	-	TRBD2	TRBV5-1	TGCGCCAGCAGCCAAGGGACTAGCGCAGACGAGCAGTTCTTC	CASSQGTSADEQFF
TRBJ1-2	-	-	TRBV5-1	TGCGCCAGCAGCTCCGACGGGAAGGGTGGTGGCTACACCTTC	CASSSDGKGGGYTF
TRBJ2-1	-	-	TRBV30	TGTGCCTGGAGTGACCTCTCCAGCGGCGTCTACAATGAGCAGTTCTTC	CAWSDLSSGVYNEQFF
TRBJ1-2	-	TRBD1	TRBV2	TGTGCCAGCAGAGGCAGGGGGCCCCATGGCTACACCTTC	CASRGRGPHGYTF
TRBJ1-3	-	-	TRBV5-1	TGCGCCAGCAGCTTGGAGGACAGACCTGGAAACACCATATATTTT	CASSLEDRPGNTIYF
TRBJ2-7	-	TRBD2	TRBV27	TGTGCCAGCAGCCCCGGGGGGAGCTCCTACGAGCAGTACTTC	CASSPGGSSYEQYF
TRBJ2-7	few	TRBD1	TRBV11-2	TGTGCCAGCAGCTTAGGCATGGGACAGCTCTACGAGCAGTACTTC	CASSLGMGQLYEQYF
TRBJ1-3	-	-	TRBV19	TGTGCCAGTAGACCTACAGGATCCTCTGGAAACACCATATATTTT	CASRPTGSSGNTIYF
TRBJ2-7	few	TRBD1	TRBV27	TGTGCCAGCAAGGCACCGGACAGGGTTTGGCAGTACTTC	CASKAPDRVWQYF
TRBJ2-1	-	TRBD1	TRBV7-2	TGTGCCAGCAGCCCAAGGACCGGGACAGGGGGCAATGAGCAGTTCTTC	CASSPRTGTGGNEQFF
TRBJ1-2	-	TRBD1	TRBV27	TGTGCCAGCAGCCCTTTTAGGGACAGCTATGGCTACACCTTC	CASSPFRDSYGYTF
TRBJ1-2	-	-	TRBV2	TGTGCCAGCAGTGAAGTTAGCCGCCTCTATGGCTACACCTTC	CASSEVSRLYGYTF
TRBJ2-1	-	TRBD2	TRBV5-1	TGCGCCAGCCCAACCAGCGGGGCAATATCTGATGAGCAGTTCTTC	CASPTSGAISDEQFF
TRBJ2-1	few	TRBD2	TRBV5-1	TGCGCCAGCAGCTTGGCCCGCGGGGGCTACAATGAGCAGTTCTTC	CASSLARGGYNEQFF
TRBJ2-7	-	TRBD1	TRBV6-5	TGTGCCAGCAATGGACAGGGGCCCTACGAGCAGTACTTC	CASNGQGPYEQYF
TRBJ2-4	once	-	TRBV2	TGTGCCAGCAGTGTGTGGCAGGGGAAAAACATTCAGTACTTC	CASSVWQGKNIQYF
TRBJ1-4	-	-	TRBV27	TGTGCCAGCAGCAAAGGGTGGGGGCGCGAAGAAAAACTGTTTTTT	CASSKGWGREEKLFF
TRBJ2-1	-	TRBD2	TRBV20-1	TGCAGTGCTAGTGCCGGGGCGGGGGGGCCCAATGAGCAGTTCTTC	CSASAGAGGPNEQFF
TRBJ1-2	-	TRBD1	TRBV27	TGTGCCAGCAGCCCAGGGGGCAGCGGCTACACCTTC	CASSPGGSGYTF
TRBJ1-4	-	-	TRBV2	TGTGCCAGCAGTTTAGGGGGAAGAGATGAAAAACTGTTTTTT	CASSLGGRDEKLFF
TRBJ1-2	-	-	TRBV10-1	TGCGCCAGCAGTGCCCTAAGTCGGGACACCTTCTATGGCTACACCTTC	CASSALSRDTFYGYTF
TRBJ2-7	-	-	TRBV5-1	TGCGCCAGCAGCCCGCAGGGGAATGGGGGCTACGAGCAGTACTTC	CASSPQGNGGYEQYF
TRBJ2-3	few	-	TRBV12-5	TGTGCTAGTGGTTTAACAGGGACAGATACGCAGTATTTT	CASGLTGTDTQYF
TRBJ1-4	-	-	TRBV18	TGTGCCAGCTCACAAGACACGCTGCATAAAAAACTGTTTTTT	CASSQDTLHKKLFF
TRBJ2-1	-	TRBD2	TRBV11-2	TGTGCCAGCAGCCCGGAGATAGCGGGGGCTAAGCAGTTCTTC	CASSPEIAGAKQFF
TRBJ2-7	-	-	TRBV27	TGTGCCAGCAGTTCTAAAAACGGAGGAGTGGACTACGAGCAGTACTTC	CASSSKNGGVDYEQYF
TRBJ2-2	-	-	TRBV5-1	TGCGCCAGCAACCCGATGGGAGGAGACACCGGGGAGCTGTTTTTT	CASNPMGGDTGELFF
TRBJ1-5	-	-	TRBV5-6	TGTGCCAGCAGCCTTGGGGACAAAAATCAGCCCCAGCATTTT	CASSLGDKNQPQHF
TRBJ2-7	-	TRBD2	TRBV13	TGTGCCAGCAGCGTGACTAGCGGGGGGGCCCACGAGCAGTACTTC	CASSVTSGGAHEQYF
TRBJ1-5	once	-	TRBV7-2	TGTGCCAGCAGCTTCGACAATAGCAATCAGCCCCAGCATTTT	CASSFDNSNQPQHF
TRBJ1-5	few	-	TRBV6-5	TGTGCCAGCGCGGAGGTTTATAGCAATCAGCCCCAGCATTTT	CASAEVYSNQPQHF
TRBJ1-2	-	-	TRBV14	TGTGCCAGCAGCCATTGGACTGATTATGGCTACACCTTC	CASSHWTDYGYTF
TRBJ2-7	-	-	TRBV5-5	TGTGCCAGCAGCGGTCCGACAGGCCTAATGCCCTACGAGCAGTACTTC	CASSGPTGLMPYEQYF
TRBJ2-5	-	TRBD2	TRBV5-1	TGCGCCAGCAGCCCCCTCAGGGTTAGCGGGGGGCCGGGGGAGACCCAGTACTTC	CASSPLRVSGGPGETQYF
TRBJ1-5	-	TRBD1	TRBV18	TGTGCCAGCTCCAAAGACGGGACAGGGGGCGGGCAGCCCCAGCATTTT	CASSKDGTGGGQPQHF
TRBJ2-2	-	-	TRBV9	TGTGCCAGCAGCGTAGGCGGGACAGCGAACACCGGGGAGCTGTTTTTT	CASSVGGTANTGELFF
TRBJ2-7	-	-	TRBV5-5	TGTGCCAGCAGCTTACTCCAACAGGACAGCTCCTACGAGCAGTACTTC	CASSLLQQDSSYEQYF
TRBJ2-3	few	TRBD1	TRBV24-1	TGTGCCACCAGTGACCCACAGGGGATGACAGATACGCAGTATTTT	CATSDPQGMTDTQYF
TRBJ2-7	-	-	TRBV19	TGTGCCAGTAGTATAGGTGGGGGGATACGCGAGCAGTACTTC	CASSIGGGIREQYF
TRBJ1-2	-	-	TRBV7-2	TGTGCCAGCAGCTTAGGGGCAGGATTTAACTATGGCTACACCTTC	CASSLGAGFNYGYTF
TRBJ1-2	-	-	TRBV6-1	TGTGCCAGCAGTGAGCGGGGGGCTGGGGGCTACACCTTC	CASSERGAGGYTF
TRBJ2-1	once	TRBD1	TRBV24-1	TGTGCCACCAGCCCCCCAGGGGACAGGGTGAATGAGCAGTTCTTC	CATSPPGDRVNEQFF
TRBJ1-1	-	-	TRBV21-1	TGTGCCAGCAGCAGGGTTGACATGAACACTGAAGCTTTCTTT	CASSRVDMNTEAFF
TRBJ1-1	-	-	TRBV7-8	TGTGCCAGCAGCTTACAGGTGAACACTGAAGCTTTCTTT	CASSLQVNTEAFF
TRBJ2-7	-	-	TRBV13	TGTGCCAGCAGCTTAGAGGACACAACCCCTTACGAGCAGTACTTC	CASSLEDTTPYEQYF
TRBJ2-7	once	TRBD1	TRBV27	TGTGCCAGCAGTTCGGGGACAGGTCCCTACGAGCAGTACTTC	CASSSGTGPYEQYF
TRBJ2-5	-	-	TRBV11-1	TGTGCCAGCAGCTTAACGAGTGTCCCGGGAGAGACCCAGTACTTC	CASSLTSVPGETQYF